A single sample is the source of the 17 T cell receptor beta chains below, sequenced in a study of graft-versus-host responses after intestinal transplantation. Here immunoSEQ multiplex PCR was the method, and the copy in TCRdb shows in-frame clones only, minus some. Among about 12,000 clones listed, 93% were seen once. The sequences come from PBMCs, collected 950 to 1,300 days after intestinal transplantation. The receptors originated from a human patient who received an intestinal transplant, so some T cells may come from the graft donor.

The CDR3 DNA is TGTGCCAGCAGCGTCAGCCCTAGGACTAGCGGGGGGGCCGAGTACAATGAGCAGTTCTTC. Encoded protein: CASSVSPRTSGGAEYNEQFF. This chain joins TRBV9 and TRBJ2-1; TRBD2 matches 15 bases. The CDR3 consists of 20 residues. The germline gives CDR1 SGDLS, CDR2 YYNGEE. Trimming at V came to 2 bases and at J to 4 bases, leaving 13 bases not matched to a gene.

The chain combines TRBV7-6 with TRBJ2-5; D is possibly TRBD2 (5 bases). Germline V gene lookup returns CDR1 SGHVS and CDR2 FNYEAQ. V was cut by 2 bases and J by 5 bases, with 15 bases left in between. The length of the CDR3 is 15 residues. The CDR3 spells CASSLMWVGGETQYF. The CDR3 region has the DNA TGTGCCAGCAGCTTAATGTGGGTGGGCGGGGAGACCCAGTACTTC.

This chain links TRBV6-5 with TRBJ1-1; D may be TRBD1 (5 bases). V dropped 2 bases and J dropped 5 bases, with 6 bases sitting between them. The CDR3 totals 12 residues. Germline V gives CDR1 MNHEY, CDR2 SVGAGI. CDR3 sequence reads: CASSYGGTEAFF. DNA for the CDR3: TGTGCCAGCAGTTACGGGGGGACTGAAGCTTTCTTT.

Remarks on this clone: A junction boundary mismatches the germline segment, possibly from a read error. The J gene is TRBJ2-3, the V gene TRBV20-1, with D tentatively TRBD2 (5 bases). The CDR3 runs 11 residues. Germline loops: CDR1 DFQATT, CDR2 SNEGSKA (reference sequence). The CDR3 reads CSVRGLPFEYF. The CDR3 region has the DNA TGCAGTGTTAGAGGGCTTCCCTTCGAGTATTTT.

The chain uses TRBV6-1 and TRBJ2-7; D tentatively reads TRBD1 or TRBD2 (5 bases each). Germline V gene data show CDR1 as MNHNS and CDR2 as SASEGT. The CDR3 has 15 amino acids. V was pared by 1 base and J by 4 bases, with 14 bases between. The CDR3 region has the DNA TGTGCCAGCAGTGAAGACCGGGACCGATCATACGAGCAGTACTTC. Translation gives CASSEDRDRSYEQYF.

CDR3 residues: CASSLDGYSYEQYF. CDR3 nucleotide sequence: TGTGCCAGCAGCTTAGACGGCTACTCCTACGAGCAGTACTTC. V and J are TRBV7-8 and TRBJ2-7; D remains ambiguous. With 1 base removed from V and 0 bases from J, the gap between germline ends came to 7 bases. This CDR3 region has 14 residues. The germline V gene encodes CDR1 SGHVS and CDR2 FQNEAQ.

The gene calls are TRBV7-3 and TRBJ1-2; tentatively, D is TRBD1 (5 bases). The germline CDR1 and CDR2 sequences are SGHTA and FQGTGA. V lost 0 bases to trimming and J lost 8 bases, with 13 bases between them. The CDR3 contains 14 residues. Here the CDR3 reads CASSLTREGRGYTF. As DNA, the CDR3 is TGTGCCAGCAGCTTAACGCGGGAGGGGCGAGGCTACACCTTC.

With regard to this clone: One end of the junction does not line up with germline, which may come from a read error. J is TRBJ1-1 and V is TRBV6-4; weak D call: TRBD1 (5 bases). CDR3 length: 14 residues. Germline V gene sequence: CDR1 MRHNA, CDR2 SNTAGT. CDR3 sequence (DNA): TGTGCCAGCAGTAGCGGGGCAGCGAACACTGAATCTTTCTTT. Its translation: CASSSGAANTESFF.

The V call is TRBV10-2, the J call TRBJ2-7; weak D call: TRBD1 (6 bases). The CDR3 covers 15 residues. With 2 bases removed from V and 3 bases from J, the gap between germline ends came to 14 bases. Germline CDR1 is WSHSY and CDR2 is SAAADI. The CDR3: CASSEIYVRGYEQYF. The CDR3 DNA sequence: TGCGCCAGCAGTGAGATCTACGTCAGGGGCTACGAGCAGTACTTC.

V usage is TRBV29-1 and J usage is TRBJ2-6, with 8 bases matching TRBD1. The CDR3 is 17 amino acids. The V segment lost 4 bases and the J segment 0 bases; nucleotides outside the gene matches: 8. In germline, CDR1 is SQVTM, CDR2 ANQGSEA. The CDR3 DNA is TGCAGCGTTGGAGCTACAGGGGGTACCTCTGGGGCCAACGTCCTGACTTTC. This sequence encodes CSVGATGGTSGANVLTF.

This chain connects TRBV2 to TRBJ2-3; 13 nucleotides agree with TRBD2. The CDR3 runs to 14 residues. Trimming at V came to 8 bases and at J to 2 bases, leaving 1 base not matched to a gene. Germline assignment: CDR1 SNHLY and CDR2 FYNNEI. CDR3 nucleotides: TGTGCCAGCGGACTAGCGGGGGTCACAGATACGCAGTATTTT. This sequence encodes CASGLAGVTDTQYF. Variable domain in full (rest from reference TRBV2 and TRBJ2-3): EPEVTQTPSHQVTQMGQEVILRCVPISNHLYFYWYRQILGQKVEFLVSFYNNEISEKSEIFDDQFSVERPDGSNFTLKIRSTKLEDSAMYFCASGLAGVTDTQYFGPGTRLTVL.

J is TRBJ2-3 and V is TRBV7-2, with 7 bases lining up with TRBD1. With 4 bases clipped from V and 4 bases from J, the junction kept 11 bases outside the gene matches. From germline, CDR1 is SGHTA and CDR2 FQGNSA. This CDR3 has 16 amino acids. The CDR3 sequence is CASSSQGPWAADTQYF. In DNA form, the CDR3 reads TGTGCCAGCAGCTCACAGGGGCCTTGGGCCGCAGATACGCAGTATTTT.

In its sample, this clone was seen a few times. The chain uses TRBV7-3 and TRBJ1-1; D ambiguous. Germline CDR1 and CDR2: SGHTA and FQGTGA. The V gene lost 4 bases and the J gene lost 1 base, with 7 bases spanning the gap. The CDR3 sequence is 13 residues long. DNA for the CDR3: TGTGCCAGCAGCTACGACGGGAACACTGAAGCTTTCTTT. It translates to CASSYDGNTEAFF.

This clone was seen once. The chain employs TRBV6-5 and TRBJ1-3; no reliable D call. The CDR3 contains 15 residues. Germline V gene lookup returns CDR1 MNHEY and CDR2 SVGAGI. The V gene lost 2 bases and the J gene lost 9 bases, with 17 bases spanning the gap. CDR3 sequence (DNA): TGTGCCAGCAGTTACCCCGACGACCCCTTAGGCACCATATATTTT. Its protein is CASSYPDDPLGTIYF.

The chain employs TRBV2 and TRBJ2-1, with 8 bases matching TRBD2. V was pared by 9 bases and J by 0 bases, with 10 bases of the junction left unmatched. Germline V gene data show CDR1 as SNHLY and CDR2 as FYNNEI. This CDR3 is 16 amino acids long. The CDR3 DNA sequence: TGTGCCAGTACGGGGCTAGCGGGTGACTCCTACAATGAGCAGTTCTTC. The encoded protein is CASTGLAGDSYNEQFF.

This chain uses TRBV6-5 with TRBJ2-5; D is unclear. CDR1 is MNHEY, CDR2 SVGAGI, per germline. The CDR3 extends over 12 amino acids. The V gene lost 4 bases and the J gene lost 5 bases, with 8 bases spanning the gap. In DNA form, the CDR3 reads TGTGCCAGCAGTTCGAACGCGGAGACCCAGTACTTC. This gives the protein CASSSNAETQYF.

This clone came up once. The chain combines TRBV13 with TRBJ2-1; TRBD2 is a possible D gene (6 bases). V lost 7 bases to trimming and J lost 7 bases, with 14 bases between them. The CDR3 runs 13 residues. Germline-derived CDR1 and CDR2 are PRHDT and FYEKMQ (reference sequence). CDR3 DNA: TGTGCCAGCACCTCTAGCGAACAAAATGAGCAGTTCTTC. This translates into CASTSSEQNEQFF.